This T cell receptor beta chain stems from a study of blood T cells in healthy people across ages. A word on this clonotype: What it binds is unknown.

Whole-study findings and limits: Total diversity from one million sequenced T cells was likely underestimated.

The length of the CDR3 is 13 residues. The germline V gene has CDR1 SGHTA and CDR2 FQGTGA. V was cut by 1 base and J by 9 bases, with 10 bases left in between. Sample-barcoded 5' priming and a J-beta primer mix drove a second PCR of roughly 6 to 12 cycles. Sequencing yielded, for each sample, at least 2.5 million paired-end reads carrying CDR3. TCRdb itself ran the 5' RACE reads through MiXCR, one entry per CDR3 protein. This table holds 790,000 or so distinct CDR3 sequences, roughly 50% found once. This receptor was identified in a man aged 35-49 years in good health. The chain couples TRBV7-3 to TRBJ2-1; unclear D gene. Sequencing input: blood. For the CDR3, the DNA is TGTGCCAGCAGCTTAAGATGGTCGGGTGAGCAGTTCTTC. Its protein is CASSLRWSGEQFF. Looking up the rest from reference TRBV7-3 and TRBJ2-1 gives the full variable domain: GAGVSQTPSNKVTEKGKYVELRCDPISGHTALYWYRQSLGQGPEFLIYFQGTGAADDSGLPNDRFFAVRPEGSVSTLKIQRTERGDSAVYLCASSLRWSGEQFFGPGTRLTVL.